This T cell receptor (beta chain) is drawn from a study of chemoradiotherapy in HPV16-positive cancers. Turning to this clone: Its matching antigen is unknown.

Findings and limits, study-wide: HPV-specific T cells were functionally defined from only two HPV16-positive patients.

Samples were taken several times over chemoradiotherapy. V was shortened by 0 bases and J by 2 bases, with 22 bases between the two germline ends. Germline CDR1 LGHNA, CDR2 YNFKEQ. CDR3 length: 19 amino acids. Assay used: immunoSEQ multiplex PCR; TCRdb lists only in-frame clones, some missing. The table includes fewer than 20,000 clones, roughly 73% detected once. The sample was taken from a patient who underwent chemoradiotherapy. This receptor was identified in a human donor with HPV-associated anogenital cancer. The chain recombines TRBV4-2 with TRBJ1-2; TRBD1 might be the D (5 bases). CDR3 loop: CASSQDRTPVGGDNYGYTF. The CDR3 bases are TGTGCCAGCAGCCAAGATCGCACCCCTGTGGGGGGGGACAACTATGGCTACACCTTC.